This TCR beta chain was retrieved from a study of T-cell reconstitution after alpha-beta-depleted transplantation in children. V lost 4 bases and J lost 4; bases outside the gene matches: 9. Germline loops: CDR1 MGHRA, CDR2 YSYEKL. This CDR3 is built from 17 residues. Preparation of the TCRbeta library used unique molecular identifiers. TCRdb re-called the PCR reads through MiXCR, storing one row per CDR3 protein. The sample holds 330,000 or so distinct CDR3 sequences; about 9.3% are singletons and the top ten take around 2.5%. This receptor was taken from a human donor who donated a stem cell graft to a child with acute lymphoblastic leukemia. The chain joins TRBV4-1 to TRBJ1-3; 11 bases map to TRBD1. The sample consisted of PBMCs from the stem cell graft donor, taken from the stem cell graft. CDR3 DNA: TGCGCCAGCAGCCCCTACTCCGGACAGGGGGCCGGAAACACCATATATTTT. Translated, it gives CASSPYSGQGAGNTIYF.